This T cell receptor beta chain was profiled in a study of blood T cell repertoires in COVID-19. This CDR3 is built from 17 residues. The J segment lost 3 bases and the V segment lost 2 bases, leaving 10 bases of the junction unmatched. CDR1 and CDR2 from the germline V gene are LNHDA and SQIVND (reference sequence). TCRdb keeps only in-frame clones here, not all; method: immunoSEQ multiplex PCR. The sample lists about 72,000 clones; approximately 84% were seen once. The chain is built from TRBV19 and TRBJ1-5, with 7 nucleotides matching TRBD1. The sequenced sample was peripheral blood. The source is a man between 65 and 85 years old with active or convalescent COVID-19. CDR3 in DNA: TGTGCCAGTAGTATATTTAGGGCAGGGGGAGTCAATCAGCCCCAGCATTTT. This codes for CASSIFRAGGVNQPQHF.